This T cell receptor (beta chain) was sequenced in a study of blood T cell repertoires in COVID-19. At the level of the study: Samples of COVID-19 (acute and convalescent) were obtained from the United States, Italy and Spain.

In the original workflow: The assay estimated nucleated cells by amplifying reference gene primers. Sequenced by immunoSEQ multiplex PCR; TCRdb stores in-frame clones only, minus some. The DNA gave D and trimming, while V, J and clone size come from that table. The sample lists over 200,000 clones, approximately 90% occurring once. Categorization into cohorts depended on clinical history that participants reported. This TCR was recovered from a man aged 18 to 35 with acute COVID-19. Source material: PBMCs or T cells enriched from blood (not recorded which).

The CDR3 DNA reads TGCAGCGTCCCTCAGCGGGGACTAGGAAAATCCCGAAGCTCCTACAATGAGCAGTTCTTC. This sequence encodes CSVPQRGLGKSRSSYNEQFF. This sequence joins TRBV29-1 and TRBJ2-1, with 8 bases aligning to TRBD2. Per the germline V gene, CDR1 is SQVTM and CDR2 is ANQGSEA. The length of the CDR3 is 20 residues. The V segment lost 6 bases and the J segment 0 bases; nucleotides outside the gene matches: 22.